This T cell receptor beta chain appears in the sequencing data of a study of OX40 agonist ivuxolimab in advanced cancers. TCRdb's copy holds only in-frame clones and misses some; the assay was immunoSEQ multiplex PCR. Of 70,000 to 95,000 clones listed, under 95% are singletons. Looked up from germline, CDR1 is SNHLY and CDR2 is FYNNEI. The CDR3 contains 14 residues. V dropped 6 bases and J dropped 4 bases, with 13 bases sitting between them. The receptor was isolated from an adult with an advanced solid tumor such as melanoma, head and neck, liver or kidney cancer. Material: CD4+ or CD8+ T cells sorted from blood, obtained in a trial of the OX40 agonist ivuxolimab. The rearrangement uses TRBV2 and TRBJ1-5; TRBD1 is a possible D gene (6 bases). The CDR3 loop is CASSATGMNQPQHF. The DNA for the CDR3 is TGTGCCAGCAGCGCTACAGGGATGAATCAGCCCCAGCATTTT.